This T cell receptor (beta chain) was captured in a study of blood T cell repertoires in COVID-19. Study details: Donors in the United States, Italy and Spain gave samples during acute or convalescent COVID-19.

There are 14 residues in the CDR3. V gave up 5 bases and J gave up 5 bases; unmatched junction bases: 6. Germline CDR1 MNHEY, CDR2 SMNVEV (reference sequence). Of note for this clone: Different DNA sequences within this sample yield the same CDR3.

Measured with immunoSEQ multiplex PCR; TCRdb has only the in-frame clones, and not every one. The profile shows around 250,000 clones, 75% to 90% of them singletons. The V gene is TRBV27, the J gene TRBJ2-7, with TRBD1 matching over 10 bases. Sequencing used peripheral blood. The TCR sequence derives from a woman in her seventies with COVID-19, enrolled during active disease. The CDR3 DNA reads TGTGCCAGCAGTCTCCGGGACAGGGGCCACGAGCAGTACTTC. Residues: CASSLRDRGHEQYF.